This TCR beta chain came from a study of memory CD4+ T cells and cytomegalovirus serostatus. In the study overall: This sample comes from healthy Belgian adults, roughly nine CMV seropositive, about 23 seronegative. Study-level points and caveats: CMV serostatus prediction reached median AUC approximately 0.95, or 0.91 with US-trained model. The CMV-associated TCR signature appears largely within the CD4+ memory repertoire.

Remarks on this clone: Antigen unknown.

Single viable CD3+CD4+CD8-CD45RO+ cells were sorted as the memory CD4+ T cells. Positive selection with CD4 microbeads enriched total CD4+ T cells. This table comes from immunoSEQ multiplex PCR, and its TCRdb copy is limited to in-frame clones, with some not included. The data contain 85,000 to 100,000 clones, about four fifths of them seen just once; the ten biggest clones take up 3.6%. The sample comprised memory CD4+ T cells from blood. The sequence was obtained from an adult in good health and CMV-seropositive.

The DNA for the CDR3 is TGTGCCAGCTCCACAGGGAGAAACACCATATATTTT. Its translation is CASSTGRNTIYF. The rearrangement uses TRBV28 and TRBJ1-3; D is perhaps TRBD1 (6 bases). The germline V gene has CDR1 MDHEN and CDR2 SYDVKM. Trimming left V 8 bases short and J 5 bases short, with 10 bases between. CDR3 length equals 12 residues. Full variable domain (outside the CDR3, taken from reference TRBV28 and TRBJ1-3): DVKVTQSSRYLVKRTGEKVFLECVQDMDHENMFWYRQDPGLGLRLIYFSYDVKMKEKGDIPEGYSVSREKKERFSLILESASTNQTSMYLCASSTGRNTIYFGEGSWLTVV.